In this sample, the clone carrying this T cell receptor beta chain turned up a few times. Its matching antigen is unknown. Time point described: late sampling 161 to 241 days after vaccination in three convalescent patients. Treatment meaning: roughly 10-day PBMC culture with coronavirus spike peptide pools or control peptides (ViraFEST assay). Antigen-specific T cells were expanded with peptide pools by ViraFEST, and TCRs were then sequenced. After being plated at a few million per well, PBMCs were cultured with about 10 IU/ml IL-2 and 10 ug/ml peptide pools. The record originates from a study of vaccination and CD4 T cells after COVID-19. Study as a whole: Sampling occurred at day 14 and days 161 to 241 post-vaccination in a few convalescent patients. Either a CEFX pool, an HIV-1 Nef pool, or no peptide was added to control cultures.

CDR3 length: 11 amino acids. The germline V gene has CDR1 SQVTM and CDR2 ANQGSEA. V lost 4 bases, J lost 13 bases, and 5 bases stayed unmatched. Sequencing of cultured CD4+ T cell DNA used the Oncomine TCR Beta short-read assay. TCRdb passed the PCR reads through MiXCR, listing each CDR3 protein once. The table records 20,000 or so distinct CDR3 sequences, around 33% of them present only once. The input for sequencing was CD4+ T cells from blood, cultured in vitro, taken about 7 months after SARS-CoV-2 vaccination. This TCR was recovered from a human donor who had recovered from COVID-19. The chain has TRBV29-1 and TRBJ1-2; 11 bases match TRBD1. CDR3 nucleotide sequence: TGCAGCGTTGGGGGACAGGGGGTTGTCACCTTC. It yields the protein CSVGGQGVVTF.